These 20 T cell receptor beta chains share one sample of origin, sequenced in a study of shared clonotypes between healthy human individuals. Generated by immunoSEQ multiplex PCR, the TCRdb table keeps only in-frame clones and is missing some. The sample consists of 550,000 to 850,000 clones, about 74% of them appearing once. Source material: memory CD4+ T cells sorted from blood. Subset defined: CD45RA-negative fraction. The origin of the receptors is a woman in her thirties in good health.

The CDR3 is CASSSDLRRIYEQYF. CDR3 nucleotides: TGTGCCAGCAGTTCCGACTTGCGGAGGATATACGAGCAGTACTTC. The chain employs TRBV27 and TRBJ2-7; weak D call: TRBD2 (5 bases). Germline CDR1 MNHEY, CDR2 SMNVEV (reference sequence). The CDR3 loop spans 15 amino acids. Trimming removed 4 bases from V and 4 bases from J, with 17 bases in between.

The chain is built from TRBV25-1 and TRBJ1-1; D unresolved. The germline V and J ends were trimmed by 1 base and 3 bases, with 3 bases remaining between them. This CDR3 has 12 amino acids. In germline, CDR1 is MGHDK, CDR2 SYGVNS. As DNA, the CDR3 is TGTGCCAGCAGTGAATCGTACACTGAAGCTTTCTTT. Protein: CASSESYTEAFF.

The V gene is TRBV13, the J gene TRBJ2-5, with 8 nucleotides matching TRBD2. The germline CDR1 and CDR2 sequences are PRHDT and FYEKMQ (reference sequence). The J segment lost 11 bases and the V segment lost 5 bases, leaving 16 bases of the junction unmatched. The CDR3 totals 15 residues. This CDR3 reads CASSPPGSGGREQYF. Here the CDR3 DNA reads TGTGCCAGCAGCCCGCCGGGGAGCGGGGGCCGGGAGCAGTACTTC. Complete variable domain (other parts from reference TRBV13 and TRBJ2-5): AAGVIQSPRHLIKEKRETATLKCYPIPRHDTVYWYQQGPGQDPQFLISFYEKMQSDKGSIPDRFSAQQFSDYHSELNMSSLELGDSALYFCASSPPGSGGREQYFGPGTRLLVL.

The V and J genes are TRBV28 and TRBJ1-2, with D hard to call. Germline V CDR1 and CDR2: MDHEN, SYDVKM. This CDR3 spans 8 amino acids. CDR3 residues: CAWYGYTF. The DNA for the CDR3 is TGTGCTTGGTATGGCTACACCTTC.

A word on this clone: The same CDR3 also results from other DNA sequences found in this sample. The gene calls are TRBV14 and TRBJ2-2; a weak D match, TRBD2 (5 bases). Per the germline V gene, CDR1 is SGHDN and CDR2 is FVKESK. V lost 1 base and J 5 bases, leaving 8 bases between the germline ends. This CDR3 is 14 amino acids long. CDR3 residues: CASSQARGTGELFF. DNA for the CDR3: TGTGCCAGCAGCCAAGCGCGCGGGACCGGGGAGCTGTTTTTT.

V gene TRBV7-8 combines with J gene TRBJ2-7, with 9 positions matching TRBD2. The J segment lost 8 bases and the V segment lost 1 base, leaving 3 bases of the junction unmatched. Germline CDR1 is SGHVS and CDR2 is FQNEAQ. The CDR3 covers 13 residues. The CDR3 is CASSLGLADKQYF. The CDR3 DNA reads TGTGCCAGCAGCTTAGGACTAGCGGATAAGCAGTACTTC.

The chain links TRBV30 to TRBJ2-4; no reliable D call. Trimming stripped 2 bases from V and 9 bases from J, with 17 bases between. Germline CDR1 and CDR2: GTSNPN and SVGIG (reference sequence). The CDR3 is 14 residues long. CDR3 amino acids: CAWSQGKGSVIQYF. In DNA, the CDR3 is TGTGCCTGGAGTCAAGGGAAGGGTTCTGTCATTCAGTACTTC.

Of note for this clone: At the DNA level, this CDR3 is encoded by other sequences in the same sample as well. The CDR3 sequence: CASSLTGGNQPQHF. The CDR3 DNA is TGTGCCAGCAGTCTGACAGGGGGGAATCAGCCCCAGCATTTT. The J gene is TRBJ1-5, the V gene TRBV27; 9 bases fit TRBD1. The CDR3 contains 14 residues. V lost 5 bases, J lost 4 bases, and 3 bases stayed unmatched. Germline lookup yields CDR1 MNHEY and CDR2 SMNVEV (reference sequence).

The V and J genes are TRBV4-1 and TRBJ1-2; D is unresolved. CDR3 length: 14 residues. Germline V CDR1 and CDR2: MGHRA, YSYEKL. V lost 2 bases to trimming and J lost 8 bases, with 15 bases between them. The CDR3 DNA is TGCGCCAGCAGCCAACTGACTGCTAAGCCCGGCTACACCTTC. It is translated as CASSQLTAKPGYTF.

For this clone: Other DNA sequences within the sample encode an identical CDR3. The J gene is TRBJ2-7, the V gene TRBV6-5; 8 bases line up with TRBD2. The CDR3 totals 12 residues. The junction had 7 bases not matched to a gene; V was cut back by 9 bases and J by 6 bases. The germline CDR1 and CDR2 sequences are MNHEY and SVGAGI. The CDR3 region is CASTSGRSEQYF. DNA for the CDR3: TGTGCCAGTACAAGCGGGAGATCCGAGCAGTACTTC.

This clone has a handful of counts. The genes are TRBV11-2 and TRBJ1-1, with D perhaps TRBD1 (6 bases). This CDR3 is 12 amino acids long. The V end lost 2 bases, the J end lost 11 bases, and 12 bases lay between the germline ends. Germline V gene data show CDR1 as SGHAT and CDR2 as FQNNGV. DNA of the CDR3: TGTGCCAGCAGCTTAAACAGGGAATACGCTTTCTTT. Translation gives CASSLNREYAFF.

This clone was seen once. This chain links TRBV28 with TRBJ2-4; 9 nucleotides agree with TRBD2. The CDR3 is 15 amino acids. V dropped 8 bases and J dropped 6; count of bases not matched to a gene: 11. CDR1 and CDR2 (germline): MDHEN, SYDVKM. The CDR3 spells CASHPWLLAGNIQYF. The CDR3 DNA reads as TGTGCCAGCCACCCTTGGTTACTAGCGGGAAACATTCAGTACTTC.

This clone was detected once. V is TRBV28 and J is TRBJ2-5, with 7 bases identical to TRBD2. V shed 2 bases and J 2 bases; nucleotides not matched to a gene: 2. Germline CDR1 is MDHEN and CDR2 is SYDVKM. The CDR3 extends over 14 amino acids. CDR3 amino acids: CASSLTGLQETQYF. The CDR3 region has the DNA TGTGCCAGCAGTTTAACGGGACTACAAGAGACCCAGTACTTC.

This chain connects TRBV28 to TRBJ2-1; D is perhaps TRBD1 (6 bases). This CDR3 contains 14 residues. Trimming cost V 5 bases and J 5 bases, with 13 bases left between them. Germline assignment: CDR1 MDHEN and CDR2 SYDVKM. CDR3 sequence: CASSRTGNDNEQFF. The CDR3 DNA follows: TGTGCCAGCAGTCGTACAGGGAATGACAATGAGCAGTTCTTC.

To note about this clone: A much bigger clone sits one base away, suggesting this may be a read error. The rearrangement joins TRBV5-6 to TRBJ2-3, with TRBD2 matching over 9 bases. This CDR3 has 14 residues. J gave up 2 bases and V 4 bases, and 2 bases lay outside the gene matches. Germline V CDR1 and CDR2: SGHDT, YYEEEE. CDR3 bases: TGTGCCAGCAGCCGACTAGCGGTCACAGATACGCAGTATTTT. It specifies CASSRLAVTDTQYF.

This clone was detected a few times. V and J are TRBV2 and TRBJ2-3; 14 bases align to TRBD2. The CDR3 contains 12 residues. V was clipped by 10 bases and J by 10 bases; unmatched bases: 4. Germline V gene data show CDR1 as SNHLY and CDR2 as FYNNEI. The CDR3: CATAGLAGAQYF. DNA of the CDR3: TGTGCCACCGCGGGACTAGCGGGAGCGCAGTATTTT.

The genes are TRBV7-9 and TRBJ1-2, with TRBD1 matching over 7 bases. The CDR3 runs 14 residues. Trimming cost V 5 bases and J 5 bases; bases outside gene matches: 8. Germline V lookup: CDR1 SEHNR, CDR2 FQNEAQ (reference sequence). This CDR3 is CASSRRDSAYGYTF. Here the CDR3 DNA reads TGTGCCAGCAGCCGCCGGGACAGCGCATATGGCTACACCTTC.

Remarks on this clone: The limits of the CDR3 on the DNA are not certain, so only TCRdb's listed CDR3 is given. This chain joins TRBV27 and TRBJ2-7. Germline CDR1 reads MNHEY; CDR2 reads SMNVEV (reference sequence). The CDR3 region is 16 residues in length, termini included. CDR3 amino acids: CASSINYVGPGWEQYF.

This clone was picked up a small number of times. This sequence joins TRBV4-1 and TRBJ2-7; 10 nucleotides agree with TRBD2. The length of the CDR3 is 14 residues. Germline trimming cut 4 bases from V and 4 bases from J; bases unmatched to any gene: 4. From germline, CDR1 is MGHRA and CDR2 YSYEKL. In nucleotides, the CDR3 is TGCGCCAGCAGCCCCGGGACTAGCGCTTACGAGCAGTACTTC. Translating it yields CASSPGTSAYEQYF.

The chain links TRBV7-2 to TRBJ1-2; 7 nucleotides match TRBD1. The CDR3 is 14 amino acids. J was trimmed by 4 bases and V by 8 bases; bases with no gene match: 10. Germline CDR1 reads SGHTA; CDR2 reads FQGNSA. CDR3 nucleotide sequence: TGTGCCAGCGGCCCACCGGGACAGCTCTATGGCTACACCTTC. It specifies CASGPPGQLYGYTF. Full variable domain (remainder filled in from reference TRBV7-2 and TRBJ1-2): GAGVSQSPSNKVTEKGKDVELRCDPISGHTALYWYRQSLGQGLEFLIYFQGNSAPDKSGLPSDRFSAERTGGSVSTLTIQRTQQEDSAVYLCASGPPGQLYGYTFGSGTRLTVV.